Listed here are 10 T cell receptor beta chains from one sample, sequenced in a study of T cell changes during pregnancy in multiple sclerosis. The data were produced by immunoSEQ multiplex PCR, yet TCRdb's version contains in-frame clones alone and is incomplete. The sample holds approximately 84,000 clones, about 94% seen once. Sample: peripheral blood, taken in the second trimester of pregnancy. These receptors came from a female donor in good health, enrolled as a control in a pregnancy study.

The chain carries TRBV27 and TRBJ2-1; no definite D call. CDR1 and CDR2 (germline): MNHEY, SMNVEV (reference sequence). V was clipped by 6 bases and J by 7 bases, with 16 bases between them. This CDR3 is 14 amino acids long. CDR3 DNA: TGTGCCAGCAGGGCGAGAGGCCCGCGGAATGAGCAGTTCTTC. Its protein product is CASRARGPRNEQFF.

This chain joins TRBV4-1 and TRBJ2-2, with D possibly TRBD2 on 6 matching bases. The germline CDR1 and CDR2 sequences are MGHRA and YSYEKL. Trimming removed 6 bases from V and 3 bases from J, with 17 bases in between. The CDR3 extends over 16 amino acids. CDR3 nucleotides: TGCGCCAGCAGGGTTTCCGTACTAGCTGACACCGGGGAGCTGTTTTTT. This sequence encodes CASRVSVLADTGELFF.

The chain uses TRBV11-2 and TRBJ2-7; unclear D gene. V lost 2 bases and J 4 bases, leaving 6 bases between the germline ends. The CDR3 is made up of 12 amino acids. The V gene's germline CDR1 is SGHAT and CDR2 FQNNGV. This CDR3 is CASSLQAYEQYF. CDR3 DNA sequence: TGTGCCAGCAGCTTACAAGCTTACGAGCAGTACTTC.

CDR3 region: CASSPDRGSETQYF. For the CDR3, the DNA is TGTGCCAGCAGCCCTGACAGGGGATCGGAGACCCAGTACTTC. This sequence joins TRBV5-6 and TRBJ2-5; TRBD1 matches at 8 bases. Germline V gives CDR1 SGHDT, CDR2 YYEEEE. The CDR3 contains 14 residues. Losses at the gene ends were 4 bases for V and 5 bases for J; bases not matched to a gene: 7.

In this sample, this clone turned up a few times. The chain has TRBV11-3 and TRBJ2-7; D may be TRBD2 (5 bases). The germline CDR1 and CDR2 sequences are SGHNT and YENEEA. CDR3 size: 16 residues. V shed 5 bases and J shed 5 bases, with 22 bases lying between them. CDR3 sequence (DNA): TGTGCCAGCAGCAGAGGAGTAGCGCACCGCCGGAACGAGCAGTACTTC. It encodes CASSRGVAHRRNEQYF.

In this sample, this clone turned up a few times. The chain recombines TRBV2 with TRBJ1-4, with D possibly TRBD1 on 5 matching bases. The CDR3 has 13 residues. The V and J ends lost 6 bases and 8 bases respectively, with 13 bases between them. The germline V gene encodes CDR1 SNHLY and CDR2 FYNNEI. The CDR3 DNA follows: TGTGCCAGCAGCGTCAGGGTGCAGGAAAAACTGTTTTTT. Protein sequence: CASSVRVQEKLFF.

This clone was observed a few times. The rearrangement uses TRBV5-1 and TRBJ1-2; 7 bases match TRBD1. The V segment lost 4 bases and the J segment 4 bases; nucleotides outside the gene matches: 10. The CDR3 contains 15 residues. The germline V gene encodes CDR1 SGHRS and CDR2 YFSETQ. As DNA, the CDR3 is TGCGCCAGCAGCGTGACAGGGCTTTTGAGCTATGGCTACACCTTC. Translation: CASSVTGLLSYGYTF.

V usage is TRBV29-1 and J usage is TRBJ2-1, with a possible D match to TRBD2 (8 bases). V was cut by 5 bases and J by 5 bases, with 13 bases left in between. The length of the CDR3 is 13 residues. Per the germline V gene, CDR1 is SQVTM and CDR2 is ANQGSEA. The CDR3 is CSVRGGTDNEQFF. In DNA form, the CDR3 reads TGCAGCGTTCGCGGGGGGACAGACAATGAGCAGTTCTTC.

J is TRBJ2-5 and V is TRBV5-1; possibly TRBD2 for D (5 bases). CDR3 size: 15 residues. Germline CDR1 and CDR2: SGHRS and YFSETQ. V gave up 2 bases and J gave up 1 base, with 12 bases separating them. The CDR3 coding sequence is TGCGCCAGCAGCTTCATTACCGGGGTCCAAGAGACCCAGTACTTC. Amino acid sequence: CASSFITGVQETQYF.

The chain joins TRBV19 to TRBJ2-2; 7 nucleotides align to TRBD1. The V gene end was trimmed by 3 bases and the J gene end by 6 bases; junction bases not matched to a gene: 13. Germline-derived CDR1 and CDR2 are LNHDA and SQIVND (reference sequence). This CDR3 comprises 17 residues. DNA for the CDR3: TGTGCCAGTAGTATTCAGTTCTGGGCAGGGGGAGCCGGGGAGCTGTTTTTT. It codes for CASSIQFWAGGAGELFF.